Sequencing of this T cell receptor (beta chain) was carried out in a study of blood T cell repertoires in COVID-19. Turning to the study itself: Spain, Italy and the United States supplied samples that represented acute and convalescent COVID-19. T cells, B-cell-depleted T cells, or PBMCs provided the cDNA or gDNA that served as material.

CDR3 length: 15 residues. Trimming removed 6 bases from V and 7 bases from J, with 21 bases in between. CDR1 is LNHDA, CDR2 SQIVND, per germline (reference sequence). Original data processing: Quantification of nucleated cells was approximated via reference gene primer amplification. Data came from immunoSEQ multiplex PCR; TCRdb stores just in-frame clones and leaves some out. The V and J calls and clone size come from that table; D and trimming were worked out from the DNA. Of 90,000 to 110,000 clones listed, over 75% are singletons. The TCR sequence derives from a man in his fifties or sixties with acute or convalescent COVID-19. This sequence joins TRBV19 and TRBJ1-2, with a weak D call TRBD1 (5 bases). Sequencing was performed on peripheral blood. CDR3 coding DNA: TGTGCCAGTAGGCACGGGGGATACTTAGAGGGTGGCTACACCTTC. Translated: CASRHGGYLEGGYTF.